This T cell receptor (beta chain) was recovered during a study of response to subunit inactivated influenza vaccine. Study-level points and caveats: Authors proposed each seasonal influenza vaccination draws in few new T cells.

TCRdb called the RT-PCR reads again in MiXCR, with one record for every CDR3 protein. In the table there are hundreds of thousands of distinct CDR3 sequences, approximately 17% of which are singletons. V lost 1 base, J lost 0 bases, and 9 bases lay in between. Germline V CDR1 and CDR2: MGHDK, SYGVNS. This CDR3 comprises 15 residues. This clonotype was detected only a few times. Its antigen remains unidentified. The sample in question was PBMCs from blood, obtained around 5 days after vaccination. This receptor was obtained from a man aged 45-60 years who received an inactivated influenza vaccine. This chain uses TRBV25-1 with TRBJ1-1; D gene uncertain. The CDR3 nucleotides are TGTGCCAGCAGTGAATCACTAGGGATGAACACTGAAGCTTTCTTT. Translation: CASSESLGMNTEAFF.